Listed here is a single T cell receptor (beta chain). These data originate in a study of blood T cell repertoires in COVID-19. One Seattle source followed patients from active infection through their disease course. The germline V gene encodes CDR1 KGHDR and CDR2 SFDVKD. V shed 5 bases and J shed 0 bases, with 21 bases lying between them. The CDR3 is 19 amino acids. Sequencing was performed with immunoSEQ multiplex PCR; in TCRdb, only in-frame clones are kept and a portion is missing. The sample includes over 250,000 clones, 85% to 90% of them seen just once. The chain employs TRBV24-1 and TRBJ1-4; the D gene is possibly TRBD1 (6 bases). The sequencing input was peripheral blood. The receptor's source is a woman in her 50s with COVID-19, enrolled during active disease. Here the CDR3 DNA reads TGTGCCACCAGTGTTATCCACAGGGCTCCTTCCGCAACTAATGAAAAACTGTTTTTT. This codes for CATSVIHRAPSATNEKLFF.